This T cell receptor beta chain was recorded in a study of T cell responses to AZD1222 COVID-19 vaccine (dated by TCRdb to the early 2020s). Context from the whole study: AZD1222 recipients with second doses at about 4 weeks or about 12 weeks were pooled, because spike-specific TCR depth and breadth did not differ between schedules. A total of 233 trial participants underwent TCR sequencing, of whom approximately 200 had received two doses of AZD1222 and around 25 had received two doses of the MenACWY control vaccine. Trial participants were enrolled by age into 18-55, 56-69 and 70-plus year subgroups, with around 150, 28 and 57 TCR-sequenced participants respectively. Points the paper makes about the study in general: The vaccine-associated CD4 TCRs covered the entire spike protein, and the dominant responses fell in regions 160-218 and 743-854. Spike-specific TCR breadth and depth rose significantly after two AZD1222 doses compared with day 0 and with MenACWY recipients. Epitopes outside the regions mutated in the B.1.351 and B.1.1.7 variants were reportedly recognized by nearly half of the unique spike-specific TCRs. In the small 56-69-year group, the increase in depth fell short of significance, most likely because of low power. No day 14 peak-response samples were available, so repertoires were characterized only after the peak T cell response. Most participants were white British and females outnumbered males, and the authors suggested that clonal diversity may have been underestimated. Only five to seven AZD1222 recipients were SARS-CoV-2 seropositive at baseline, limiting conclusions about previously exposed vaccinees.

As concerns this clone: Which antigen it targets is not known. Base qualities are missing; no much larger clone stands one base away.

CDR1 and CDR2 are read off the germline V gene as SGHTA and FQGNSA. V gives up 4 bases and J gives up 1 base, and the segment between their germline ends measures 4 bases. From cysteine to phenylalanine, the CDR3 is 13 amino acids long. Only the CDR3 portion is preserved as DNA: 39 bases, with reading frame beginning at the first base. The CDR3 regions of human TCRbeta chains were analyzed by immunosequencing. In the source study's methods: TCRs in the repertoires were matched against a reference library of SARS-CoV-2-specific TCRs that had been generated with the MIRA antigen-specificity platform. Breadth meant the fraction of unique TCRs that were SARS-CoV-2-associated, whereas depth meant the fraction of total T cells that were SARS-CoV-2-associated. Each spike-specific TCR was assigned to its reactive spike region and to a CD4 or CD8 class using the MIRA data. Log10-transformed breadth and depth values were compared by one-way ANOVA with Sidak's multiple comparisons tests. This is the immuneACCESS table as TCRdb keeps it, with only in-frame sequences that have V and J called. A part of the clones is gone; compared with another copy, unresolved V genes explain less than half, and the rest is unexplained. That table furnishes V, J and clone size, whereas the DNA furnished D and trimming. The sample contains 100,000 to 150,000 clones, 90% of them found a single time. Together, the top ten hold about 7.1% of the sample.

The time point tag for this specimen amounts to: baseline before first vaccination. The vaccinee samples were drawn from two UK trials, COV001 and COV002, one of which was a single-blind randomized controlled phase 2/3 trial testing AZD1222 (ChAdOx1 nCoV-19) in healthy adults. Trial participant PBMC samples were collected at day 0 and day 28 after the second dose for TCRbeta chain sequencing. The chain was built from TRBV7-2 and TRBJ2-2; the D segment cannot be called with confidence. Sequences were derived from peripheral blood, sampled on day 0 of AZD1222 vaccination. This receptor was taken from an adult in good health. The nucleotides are TGTGCCAGCAGCTACAGGAACACCGGGGAGCTGTTTTTT. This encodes CASSYRNTGELFF. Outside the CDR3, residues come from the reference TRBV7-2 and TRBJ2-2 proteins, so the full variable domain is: GAGVSQSPSNKVTEKGKDVELRCDPISGHTALYWYRQSLGQGLEFLIYFQGNSAPDKSGLPSDRFSAERTGGSVSTLTIQRTQQEDSAVYLCASSYRNTGELFFGEGSRLTVL.